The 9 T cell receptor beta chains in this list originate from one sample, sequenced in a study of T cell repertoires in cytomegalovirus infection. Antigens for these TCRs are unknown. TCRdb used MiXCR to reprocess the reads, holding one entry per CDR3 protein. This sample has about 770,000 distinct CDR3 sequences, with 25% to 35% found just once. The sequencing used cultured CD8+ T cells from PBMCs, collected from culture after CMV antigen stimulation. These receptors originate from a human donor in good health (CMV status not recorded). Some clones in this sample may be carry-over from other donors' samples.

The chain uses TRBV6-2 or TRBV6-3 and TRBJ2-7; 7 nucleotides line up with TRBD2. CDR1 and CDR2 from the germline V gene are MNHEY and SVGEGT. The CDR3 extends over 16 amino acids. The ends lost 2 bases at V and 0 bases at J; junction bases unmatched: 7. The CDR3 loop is CASSYDRAGNSYEQYV. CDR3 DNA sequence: TGTGCCAGCAGTTACGATCGAGCGGGGAACTCCTACGAGCAGTACGTC.

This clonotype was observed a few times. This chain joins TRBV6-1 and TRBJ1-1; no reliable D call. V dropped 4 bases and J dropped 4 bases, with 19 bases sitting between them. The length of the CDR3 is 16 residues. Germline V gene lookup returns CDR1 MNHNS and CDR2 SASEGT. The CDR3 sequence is CASSVPSLGRPTEAFF. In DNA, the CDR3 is TGTGCCAGCAGTGTTCCCTCCCTAGGGAGGCCCACTGAAGCTTTCTTT.

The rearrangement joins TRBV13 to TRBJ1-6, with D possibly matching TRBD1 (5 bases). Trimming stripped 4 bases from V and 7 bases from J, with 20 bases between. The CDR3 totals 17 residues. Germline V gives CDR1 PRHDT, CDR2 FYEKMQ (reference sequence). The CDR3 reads CASSSFSTVISNSPLHF. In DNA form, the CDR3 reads TGTGCCAGCAGCTCCTTTTCGACAGTGATATCCAATTCACCCCTCCACTTT.

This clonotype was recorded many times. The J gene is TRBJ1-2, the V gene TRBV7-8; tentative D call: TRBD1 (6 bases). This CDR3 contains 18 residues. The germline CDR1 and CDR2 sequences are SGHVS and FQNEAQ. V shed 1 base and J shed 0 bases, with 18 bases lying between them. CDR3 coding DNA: TGTGCCAGCAGCTTAGTTGGGGGCCCGCAGGGAGCTAACTATGGCTACACCTTC. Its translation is CASSLVGGPQGANYGYTF. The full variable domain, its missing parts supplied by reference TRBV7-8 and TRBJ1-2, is GAGVSQSPRYKVAKRGQDVALRCDPISGHVSLFWYQQALGQGPEFLTYFQNEAQLDKSGLPSDRFFAERPEGSVSTLKIQRTQQEDSAVYLCASSLVGGPQGANYGYTFGSGTRLTVV.

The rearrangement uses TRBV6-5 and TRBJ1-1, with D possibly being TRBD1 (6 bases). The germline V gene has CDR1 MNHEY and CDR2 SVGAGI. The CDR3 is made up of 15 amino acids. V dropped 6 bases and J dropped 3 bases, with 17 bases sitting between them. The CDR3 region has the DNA TGTGCCAGCAGGCCCTACAGGGTATCTGACACTGAAGCTTTCTTT. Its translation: CASRPYRVSDTEAFF.

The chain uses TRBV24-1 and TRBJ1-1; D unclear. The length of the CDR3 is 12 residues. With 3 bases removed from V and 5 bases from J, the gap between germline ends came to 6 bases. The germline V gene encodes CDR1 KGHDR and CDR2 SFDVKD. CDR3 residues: CATSDGGTEAFF. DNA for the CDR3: TGTGCCACCAGTGATGGAGGGACTGAAGCTTTCTTT.

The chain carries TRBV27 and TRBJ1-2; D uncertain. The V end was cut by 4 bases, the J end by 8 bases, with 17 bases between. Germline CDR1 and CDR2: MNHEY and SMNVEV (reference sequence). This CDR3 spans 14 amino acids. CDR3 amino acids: CASSSQGGLEGYTF. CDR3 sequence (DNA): TGTGCCAGCAGTTCCCAAGGAGGCTTAGAGGGCTACACCTTC.

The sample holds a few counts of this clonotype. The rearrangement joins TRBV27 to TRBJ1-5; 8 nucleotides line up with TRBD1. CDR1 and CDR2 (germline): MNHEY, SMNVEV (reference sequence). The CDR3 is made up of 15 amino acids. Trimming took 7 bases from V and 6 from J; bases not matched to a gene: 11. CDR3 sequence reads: CASMSRTGRPQPQHF. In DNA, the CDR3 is TGTGCCAGCATGTCTCGGACAGGGCGACCTCAGCCCCAGCATTTT.

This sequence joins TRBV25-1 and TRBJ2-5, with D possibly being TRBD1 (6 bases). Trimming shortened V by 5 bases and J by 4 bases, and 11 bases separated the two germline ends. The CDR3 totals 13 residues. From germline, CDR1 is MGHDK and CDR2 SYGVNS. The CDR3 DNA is TGTGCCAGCAGTTTGGGGGCGCGAGAGACCCAGTACTTC. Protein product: CASSLGARETQYF.